This TCR beta chain was recovered during a study of cytomegalovirus exposure and HLA in healthy donors. Study context: T cells numbering around 180 million yielded fewer than 140 million unique TCR beta sequences in an earlier analysis. Study-wide findings and caveats: In a later analysis, DRB1 alleles had the most associated TCRs; HLA-C alleles the fewest. Apparent HLA restriction characterized most CMV-associated TCR beta chains in a later analysis.

13 Jbeta primers and 60 Vbeta primers were used for the PCR. Sequencing was performed with immunoSEQ multiplex PCR; in TCRdb, only in-frame clones are kept and a portion is missing. Found here are 150,000 to 200,000 clones, roughly four fifths of them singletons; the top ten hold 1.7%. As regards this clone: As yet, its antigen is unknown.

Despite likely unrecorded immune exposures, the donors were nominally healthy at the time of sampling. Germline CDR1 and CDR2: SGHDT and YYEEEE. The V and J ends lost 0 bases and 0 bases respectively, with 19 bases between them. The CDR3 has 19 residues. The sequenced sample was PBMCs. The rearrangement links TRBV5-6 to TRBJ2-1; D may be TRBD1 (6 bases). This TCR was recovered from a woman between 18 and 29 years old in good health and CMV-seronegative. The CDR3 protein is CASSLEGWGRGSSYNEQFF. DNA of the CDR3: TGTGCCAGCAGCTTGGAAGGGTGGGGCAGGGGAAGCTCCTACAATGAGCAGTTCTTC.